This T cell receptor beta chain was observed in a study of cytomegalovirus exposure and HLA in healthy donors. Study-wide results and caveats: A later analysis showed TCR association rates differing by HLA locus, peaking at DRB1 and lowest at HLA-C. Data from an earlier analysis indicated that most TCR beta V segments were productive either about 90% or about 30% of the time. One later analysis reportedly identified an Asian-associated ancestry cluster that showed fewer N-insertions than the roughly 620-donor mean.

This clone was detected a few times. Antigen: not known. Use of 60 Vbeta and 13 Jbeta primers characterized the PCR. In the authors' workflow: It was a later analysis that counted some 80 million unique TCR beta chains, of which about 10 million were shared. Only in-frame clones appear in the TCRdb table, and some are missing; sequencing was by immunoSEQ multiplex PCR. Clone size and V and J calls were adopted from that table, with D and trimming inferred from the DNA. Found here are approximately 79,000 clones, 78% of them singletons; the top ten hold approximately 1.6%. The germline V gene encodes CDR1 ENHRY and CDR2 SYGVKD. The CDR3 loop spans 13 amino acids. Trimming took off 4 bases at V and 10 bases at J, with 15 bases between the two ends.

The sequencing sample was made of PBMCs. This clonotype was sampled from a man aged 35 to 55 in good health and CMV-seronegative. V and J are TRBV10-3 and TRBJ2-3; TRBD2 might be the D (5 bases). The CDR3: CAISGTGSDAQYF. CDR3 nucleotide sequence: TGTGCCATCAGTGGGACGGGGTCCGATGCGCAGTATTTT.